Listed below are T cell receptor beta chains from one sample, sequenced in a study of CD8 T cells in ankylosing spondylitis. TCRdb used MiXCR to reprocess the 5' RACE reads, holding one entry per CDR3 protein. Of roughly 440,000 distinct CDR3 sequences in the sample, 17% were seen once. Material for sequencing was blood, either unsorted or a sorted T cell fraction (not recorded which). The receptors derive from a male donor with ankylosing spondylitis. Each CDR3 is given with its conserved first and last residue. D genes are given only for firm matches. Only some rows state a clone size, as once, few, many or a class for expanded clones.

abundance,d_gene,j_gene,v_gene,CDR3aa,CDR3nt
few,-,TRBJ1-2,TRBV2,CASDSQGNYGYTF,TGTGCCAGCGACAGTCAGGGTAACTATGGCTACACCTTC
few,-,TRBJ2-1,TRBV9,CASSATSGTEQFF,TGTGCCAGCAGCGCCACCTCGGGCACTGAGCAGTTCTTC
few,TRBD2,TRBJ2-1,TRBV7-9,CASSPERGASNEQFF,TGTGCCAGCAGCCCCGAGCGGGGGGCTTCCAATGAGCAGTTCTTC
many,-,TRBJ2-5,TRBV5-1,CASSLTQGGRETQYF,TGCGCCAGCAGCTTAACTCAGGGAGGTCGGGAGACCCAGTACTTC
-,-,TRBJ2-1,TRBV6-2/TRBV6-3,CASSQRANEQFF,TGTGCCAGCAGTCAGAGGGCCAATGAGCAGTTCTTC
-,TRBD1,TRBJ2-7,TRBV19,CASSPTGTAVRPEQYF,TGTGCCAGTAGCCCAACCGGGACAGCCGTCCGCCCCGAGCAGTACTTC
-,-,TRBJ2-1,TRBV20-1,CSAFSHEQFF,TGCAGTGCTTTTAGCCATGAGCAGTTCTTC
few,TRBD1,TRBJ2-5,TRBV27,CASSFSRGSGETQYF,TGTGCCAGCAGTTTTAGCAGGGGGTCCGGGGAGACCCAGTACTTC
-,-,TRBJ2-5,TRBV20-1,CSAPRGANQETQYF,TGCAGTGCCCCCCGAGGGGCGAACCAAGAGACCCAGTACTTC
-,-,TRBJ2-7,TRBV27,CASSLAGSRVGYEQYF,TGTGCCAGCAGTTTAGCAGGGTCTAGAGTTGGGTACGAGCAGTACTTC
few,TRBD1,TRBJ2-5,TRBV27,CASRTGGSQTQYF,TGTGCCAGCAGGACAGGGGGCAGCCAGACCCAGTACTTC
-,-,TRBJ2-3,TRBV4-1,CASSQDKSSDTQYF,TGCGCCAGCAGCCAAGATAAGAGTTCAGATACGCAGTATTTT
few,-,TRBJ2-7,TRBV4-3,CASSQDGRDAYEQYF,TGCGCCAGCAGCCAAGACGGGCGCGACGCATACGAGCAGTACTTC
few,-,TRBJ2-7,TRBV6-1,CASSDNYEQYF,TGTGCCAGCAGTGACAATTACGAGCAGTACTTC
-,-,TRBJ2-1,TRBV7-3,CASSFGPLYNEQFF,TGTGCCAGCAGCTTCGGGCCCTTATACAATGAGCAGTTCTTC
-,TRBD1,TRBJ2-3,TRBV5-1,CASSVHGTGTDTQYF,TGCGCCAGCAGCGTTCACGGGACAGGCACAGATACGCAGTATTTT
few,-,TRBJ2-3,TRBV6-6,CASRPSGDTQYF,TGTGCCAGCAGACCCTCGGGCGATACGCAGTATTTT
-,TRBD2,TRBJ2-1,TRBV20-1,CSADSGSVPYNEQFF,TGCAGTGCTGATAGCGGGAGTGTACCCTACAATGAGCAGTTCTTC